These 29 T cell receptor beta chains originate from one sample sequenced in a study of CD8 T cells in ankylosing spondylitis. TCRdb used MiXCR to reprocess the 5' RACE reads, holding one entry per CDR3 protein. The repertoire holds just over 350,000 distinct CDR3 sequences, with approximately 22% as singletons. The sample was blood, either unsorted or a sorted T cell fraction (not recorded which). These receptors all come from a male donor with ankylosing spondylitis or in good health (not recorded which).

This clonotype appeared a few times. The V and J genes are TRBV20-1 and TRBJ2-5; 12 bases line up with TRBD2. Germline CDR1 DFQATT, CDR2 SNEGSKA (reference sequence). J gave up 5 bases and V 3 bases, and 7 bases lay outside the gene matches. This CDR3 has 15 amino acids. The DNA of the CDR3 is TGCAGTGCTAGGACTAGCGGGGGAGGATGGGAGACCCAGTACTTC. Translation: CSARTSGGGWETQYF.

This clonotype came up a few times. The CDR3 region has the DNA TGTGCCAGCAGCATGACAGGGGGGAATGGCTACACCTTC. It translates to CASSMTGGNGYTF. The chain joins TRBV7-9 to TRBJ1-2, with 9 bases lining up with TRBD1. Trimming removed 5 bases from V and 6 bases from J; junction bases left unmatched: 4. This CDR3 is built from 13 residues. Germline V gives CDR1 SEHNR, CDR2 FQNEAQ (reference sequence).

This clonotype has more than one count but fewer than ten. The chain recombines TRBV11-2 with TRBJ2-3; no clear D. The CDR3 length is 16 residues. Germline V lookup: CDR1 SGHAT, CDR2 FQNNGV. Trimming shortened V by 0 bases and J by 2 bases, and 12 bases separated the two germline ends. CDR3 in DNA: TGTGCCAGCAGCTTAGAAGCCACCCACAACACAGATACGCAGTATTTT. Amino acids: CASSLEATHNTDTQYF.

The chain has TRBV27 and TRBJ2-7, with D perhaps matching TRBD1 (6 bases). CDR3 length: 13 residues. Germline CDR1 and CDR2: MNHEY and SMNVEV (reference sequence). With 6 bases removed from V and 0 bases from J, the gap between germline ends came to 9 bases. The CDR3 loop is CASSDRHSYEQYF. DNA of the CDR3: TGTGCCAGCAGCGACAGGCACTCCTACGAGCAGTACTTC.

This clonotype was recorded once. The chain joins TRBV20-1 to TRBJ2-7; D is unresolved. The V gene's germline CDR1 is DFQATT and CDR2 SNEGSKA (reference sequence). V gave up 1 base and J gave up 3 bases, with 10 bases separating them. The CDR3 contains 13 residues. The CDR3 DNA is TGCAGTGCTAGAGGGAAGGGCCGCTACGAGCAGTACTTC. Translated: CSARGKGRYEQYF.

This chain uses TRBV12-3 or TRBV12-4 with TRBJ2-7, with a possible D match to TRBD1 (5 bases). The CDR3 contains 12 residues. Trimming left V 6 bases short and J 7 bases short, with 13 bases between. The CDR3 sequence: CASRGQAAEQYF. The CDR3 coding sequence is TGTGCCAGCAGAGGACAAGCCGCTGAGCAGTACTTC.

This clonotype has a handful of counts. The V and J genes are TRBV12-3 or TRBV12-4 and TRBJ2-5; D gene unclear. Trimming left V 6 bases short and J 1 base short, with 15 bases between. The CDR3 runs to 15 residues. CDR3 sequence reads: CASRLHQGPQETQYF. The CDR3 DNA is TGTGCCAGCAGATTGCATCAAGGTCCCCAAGAGACCCAGTACTTC.

The V call is TRBV9, the J call TRBJ1-1, with a tentative D call TRBD1 (6 bases). The CDR3 has 14 residues. Between the trimmed V and J ends, which lost 4 bases and 0 bases, there was a span of 10 bases. Per germline, CDR1 SGDLS and CDR2 YYNGEE. CDR3 protein: CASSPGDMNTEAFF. The CDR3 DNA reads as TGTGCCAGCAGCCCCGGGGACATGAACACTGAAGCTTTCTTT.

This clonotype occurred a few times. J is TRBJ1-5 and V is TRBV5-8; D is unclear. V gave up 1 base and J gave up 7 bases, with 12 bases separating them. Germline values: CDR1 SGHTS, CDR2 YDEGEE. The CDR3 has 14 amino acids. The CDR3 DNA sequence: TGTGCCAGCAGCTTGTTTGTCAGTGGGCAGCCCCAGCATTTT. It yields the protein CASSLFVSGQPQHF.

This clonotype turned up a few times. The chain joins TRBV28 to TRBJ1-4, with unresolved D. Germline V CDR1 and CDR2: MDHEN, SYDVKM. The CDR3 covers 15 residues. Trimming stripped 3 bases from V and 4 bases from J, with 12 bases between. CDR3 in amino acids: CASSFRSKINEKLFF. CDR3 nucleotide sequence: TGTGCCAGCAGTTTTCGTTCGAAGATTAATGAAAAACTGTTTTTT.

This clonotype was detected only a few times. The chain carries TRBV12-3 or TRBV12-4 and TRBJ2-6; D remains ambiguous. V was pared by 7 bases and J by 2 bases, with 9 bases between. The length of the CDR3 is 14 residues. The DNA for the CDR3 is TGTGCCAGCACCCCAGGAGCTGGGGCCAACGTCCTGACTTTC. Protein sequence: CASTPGAGANVLTF.

This rearrangement joins TRBV7-8 to TRBJ2-3; 9 nucleotides match TRBD1. The J segment lost 2 bases and the V segment lost 4 bases, leaving 7 bases of the junction unmatched. The CDR3 totals 16 residues. Germline CDR1 and CDR2: SGHVS and FQNEAQ. The chain's CDR3 is CASSSHRGRPTDTQYF. Written as DNA, the CDR3 is TGTGCCAGCAGCTCCCACAGGGGGCGCCCCACAGATACGCAGTATTTT.

This chain joins TRBV11-2 and TRBJ2-1; TRBD2 matches 9 bases. Germline loops: CDR1 SGHAT, CDR2 FQNNGV. The CDR3 runs 16 residues. Trimming cost V 3 bases and J 5 bases; bases outside gene matches: 8. The CDR3 DNA reads TGTGCCAGCAGCTTTCTAGCGGGGAACTTCCACAATGAGCAGTTCTTC. Encoded protein: CASSFLAGNFHNEQFF.

CDR3 in DNA: TGTGCCAGCAGAAGTACAGGGAAGAGGGAGCTGTTTTTT. Its protein is CASRSTGKRELFF. The chain combines TRBV28 with TRBJ2-2; D may be TRBD1 (6 bases). Trimming cost V 6 bases and J 9 bases, with 14 bases left between them. CDR3 length: 13 amino acids. Per germline, CDR1 MDHEN and CDR2 SYDVKM.

This rearrangement joins TRBV4-2 to TRBJ2-5, with 7 nucleotides matching TRBD2. Germline V gene data show CDR1 as LGHNA and CDR2 as YNFKEQ. Trimming took 5 bases from V and 5 from J; bases not matched to a gene: 5. The CDR3 is made up of 13 amino acids. CDR3 in amino acids: CASSDSGSETQYF. CDR3 sequence (DNA): TGTGCCAGCAGCGATAGCGGGTCGGAGACCCAGTACTTC.

This chain uses TRBV18 with TRBJ2-7, with TRBD1 matching over 12 bases. The germline CDR1 and CDR2 sequences are KGHSH and LQKENI. The CDR3 runs to 14 residues. V trimming: 3 bases; J trimming: 7 bases; junction bases outside the gene matches: 4. CDR3 amino acids: CASSPGQGAREQYF. In DNA form, the CDR3 reads TGTGCCAGCTCACCGGGACAGGGGGCGCGGGAGCAGTACTTC.

The J gene is TRBJ2-1, the V gene TRBV12-3 or TRBV12-4; TRBD1 aligns across 7 bases. This CDR3 is built from 17 residues. V lost 5 bases, J lost 8 bases, and 18 bases stayed unmatched. CDR3 nucleotide sequence: TGTGCCAGCAGTCCTCAAAACCCGGGACAGTATATGGATGAGCAGTTCTTC. This codes for CASSPQNPGQYMDEQFF.

This clonotype came up a few times. The V gene is TRBV6-1, the J gene TRBJ2-3, with D perhaps assigned TRBD1 or TRBD2 (5 bases each). This CDR3 has 14 amino acids. V dropped 5 bases and J dropped 4 bases, with 13 bases sitting between them. Germline CDR1 and CDR2: MNHNS and SASEGT. The CDR3 spells CASSPPPGPDTQYF. The CDR3 nucleotides are TGTGCCAGCAGTCCACCCCCGGGGCCAGATACGCAGTATTTT.

A few counts support this clonotype. The chain combines TRBV7-6 with TRBJ2-5, with TRBD2 matching over 9 bases. V was pared by 4 bases and J by 6 bases, with 18 bases of the junction left unmatched. CDR1 and CDR2 from the germline V gene are SGHVS and FNYEAQ. The CDR3 contains 18 residues. As DNA, the CDR3 is TGTGCCAGCAGCTCCAACGACCTCTTAGCGGGAGAGGCGAAGACCCAGTACTTC. Translating gives CASSSNDLLAGEAKTQYF. Full variable domain (rest looked up from reference TRBV7-6 and TRBJ2-5): GAGVSQSPRYKVTKRGQDVALRCDPISGHVSLYWYRQALGQGPEFLTYFNYEAQQDKSGLPNDRFSAERPEGSISTLTIQRTEQRDSAMYRCASSSNDLLAGEAKTQYFGPGTRLLVL.

This clonotype showed up just a few times. The CDR3 reads CASSEVSGGYNEQFF. In DNA, the CDR3 is TGTGCCAGCAGCGAAGTTAGCGGGGGGTACAATGAGCAGTTCTTC. This chain connects TRBV7-9 to TRBJ2-1; 10 nucleotides line up with TRBD2. The CDR3 spans 15 residues. Germline V gives CDR1 SEHNR, CDR2 FQNEAQ (reference sequence). The ends lost 5 bases at V and 4 bases at J; junction bases unmatched: 5.

This rearrangement joins TRBV27 to TRBJ2-5, with 8 positions matching TRBD1. J was trimmed by 0 bases and V by 3 bases; bases with no gene match: 15. The V gene's germline CDR1 is MNHEY and CDR2 SMNVEV (reference sequence). The CDR3 contains 19 residues. CDR3 coding DNA: TGTGCCAGCAGTTTTATTACGACAGGGGTCGAATACTACCAAGAGACCCAGTACTTC. This translates into CASSFITTGVEYYQETQYF.

In its sample, this clonotype was seen a few times. This chain links TRBV7-9 with TRBJ2-2; D is unresolved. CDR3 length: 13 amino acids. Trimming took off 4 bases at V and 4 bases at J, with 7 bases between the two ends. Per germline, CDR1 SEHNR and CDR2 FQNEAQ (reference sequence). CDR3 sequence reads: CASSSVSTGELFF. The CDR3, as DNA: TGTGCCAGCAGCTCGGTATCCACCGGGGAGCTGTTTTTT.

The genes are TRBV7-6 and TRBJ2-5, with TRBD1 as a possible D gene (6 bases). Germline CDR1 SGHVS, CDR2 FNYEAQ. The CDR3 runs 15 residues. The V end was cut by 4 bases, the J end by 4 bases, with 16 bases between. The CDR3 DNA follows: TGTGCCAGCAGCTCTCCCCAGGGGTCGGGAGAGACCCAGTACTTC. Protein sequence: CASSSPQGSGETQYF. The whole variable domain, remainder taken from reference TRBV7-6 and TRBJ2-5, is GAGVSQSPRYKVTKRGQDVALRCDPISGHVSLYWYRQALGQGPEFLTYFNYEAQQDKSGLPNDRFSAERPEGSISTLTIQRTEQRDSAMYRCASSSPQGSGETQYFGPGTRLLVL.

This clonotype came up once. In nucleotides, the CDR3 is TGCAGTGCCAACTTTAGGGACAGGGGGCTGGCTGGGGCCAACGTCCTGACTTTC. Residues: CSANFRDRGLAGANVLTF. This chain uses TRBV20-1 with TRBJ2-6; 12 bases agree with TRBD1. The CDR3 length is 18 residues. The junction had 11 bases not matched to a gene; V was cut back by 6 bases and J by 2 bases. Germline V gene data show CDR1 as DFQATT and CDR2 as SNEGSKA (reference sequence).

This clonotype was picked up many times. J is TRBJ2-7 and V is TRBV4-1; 8 nucleotides match TRBD1. Trimming at V came to 4 bases and at J to 0 bases, leaving 5 bases not matched to a gene. The CDR3 length is 15 residues. The germline gives CDR1 MGHRA, CDR2 YSYEKL. The CDR3, as DNA: TGCGCCAGCAGCCCACGGACAGGGCCCTCCTACGAGCAGTACTTC. Translation gives CASSPRTGPSYEQYF.

This chain connects TRBV5-6 to TRBJ2-3; TRBD2 matches at 8 bases. The CDR3 contains 15 residues. V shed 0 bases, J shed 6 bases, and the junction held 6 bases outside the gene matches. Per the germline V gene, CDR1 is SGHDT and CDR2 is YYEEEE. The CDR3 DNA reads as TGTGCCAGCAGCTTGGAAAGCGGGGGAGGGGATACGCAGTATTTT. It yields the protein CASSLESGGGDTQYF.

This sequence joins TRBV7-8 and TRBJ2-3, with 16 bases matching TRBD2. Trimming cost V 5 bases and J 5 bases; bases outside gene matches: 10. From germline, CDR1 is SGHVS and CDR2 FQNEAQ. The CDR3 covers 18 residues. In DNA form, the CDR3 reads TGTGCCAGCAGCCCGCCGGGACTAGCGGGGGGGCAGGTAGATACGCAGTATTTT. Its protein is CASSPPGLAGGQVDTQYF.

The gene calls are TRBV30 and TRBJ2-1, with D possibly TRBD2 on 7 matching bases. Germline CDR1 is GTSNPN and CDR2 is SVGIG (reference sequence). The CDR3 is made up of 14 amino acids. V was pared by 6 bases and J by 4 bases, with 16 bases between. In DNA, the CDR3 is TGTGCCTGCGGGGGGCAGGGGAAATACAATGAGCAGTTCTTC. It translates to CACGGQGKYNEQFF.

V usage is TRBV28 and J usage is TRBJ2-7; 8 bases align to TRBD2. Trimming took 2 bases from V and 0 from J; bases not matched to a gene: 6. From germline, CDR1 is MDHEN and CDR2 SYDVKM. The CDR3 runs 16 residues. The CDR3 nucleotides read TGTGCCAGCAGTTTAGTAGCGGGGCCACGCTCCTACGAGCAGTACTTC. Protein: CASSLVAGPRSYEQYF.